This entry describes one TCR beta chain. This sample was taken from a study of blood T cells in healthy people across ages. Unmatched junction bases numbered 7, after V lost 0 bases and J lost 6 bases. The CDR3 is 16 residues long. The germline V gene encodes CDR1 SGHTA and CDR2 FQGNSA. The second PCR ran roughly 7 to 12 cycles with a sample-barcoded 5' primer and J-beta primers. Each cDNA was tagged by a template-switch adaptor containing 12 random nucleotides. MiXCR, run by TCRdb on the 5' RACE reads, gives a single entry per CDR3 protein. Of 580,000 or so distinct CDR3 sequences listed, around half are singletons.

The TCR comes from an elderly man in good health. The sample comprised blood. The J gene is TRBJ2-2, the V gene TRBV7-2, with 7 bases that match TRBD1. CDR3 loop: CASSLARGFYSGELFF. CDR3 nucleotides: TGTGCCAGCAGCTTAGCCAGGGGGTTTTATTCCGGGGAGCTGTTTTTT.